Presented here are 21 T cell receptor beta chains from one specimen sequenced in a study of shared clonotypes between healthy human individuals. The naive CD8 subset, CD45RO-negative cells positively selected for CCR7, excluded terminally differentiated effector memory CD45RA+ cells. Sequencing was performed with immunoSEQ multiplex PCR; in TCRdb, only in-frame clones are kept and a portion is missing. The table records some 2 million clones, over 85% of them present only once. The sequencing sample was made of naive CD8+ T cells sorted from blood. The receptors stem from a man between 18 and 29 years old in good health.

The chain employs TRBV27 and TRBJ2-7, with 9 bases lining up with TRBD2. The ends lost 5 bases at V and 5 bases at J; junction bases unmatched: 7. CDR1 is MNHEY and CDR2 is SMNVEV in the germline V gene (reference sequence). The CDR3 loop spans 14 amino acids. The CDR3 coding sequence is TGTGCCAGCAGTCCCGTGACTAGCGGCAACGAGCAGTACTTC. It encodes CASSPVTSGNEQYF.

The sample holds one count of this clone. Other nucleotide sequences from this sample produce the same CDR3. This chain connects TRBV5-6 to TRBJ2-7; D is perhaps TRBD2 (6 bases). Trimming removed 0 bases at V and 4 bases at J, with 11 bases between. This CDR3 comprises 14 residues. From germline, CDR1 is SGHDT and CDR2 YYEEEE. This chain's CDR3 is CASSLGVGGYEQYF. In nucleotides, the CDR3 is TGTGCCAGCAGCTTGGGGGTCGGGGGATACGAGCAGTACTTC. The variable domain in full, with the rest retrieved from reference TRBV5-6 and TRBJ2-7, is DAGVTQSPTHLIKTRGQQVTLRCSPKSGHDTVSWYQQALGQGPQFIFQYYEEEERQRGNFPDRFSGHQFPNYSSELNVNALLLGDSALYLCASSLGVGGYEQYFGPGTRLTVT.

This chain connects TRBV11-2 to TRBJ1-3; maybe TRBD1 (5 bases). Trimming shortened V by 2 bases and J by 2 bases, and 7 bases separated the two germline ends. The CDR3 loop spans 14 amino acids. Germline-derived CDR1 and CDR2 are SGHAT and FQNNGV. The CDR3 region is CASSLQGTGNTIYF. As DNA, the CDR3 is TGTGCCAGCAGCTTACAGGGCACTGGAAACACCATATATTTT.

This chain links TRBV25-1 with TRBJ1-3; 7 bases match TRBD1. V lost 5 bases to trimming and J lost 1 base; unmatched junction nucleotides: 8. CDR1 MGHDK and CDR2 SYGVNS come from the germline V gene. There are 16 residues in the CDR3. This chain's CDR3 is CASSYWTGRSGNTIYF. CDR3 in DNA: TGTGCCAGCAGTTATTGGACAGGCCGTTCTGGAAACACCATATATTTT.

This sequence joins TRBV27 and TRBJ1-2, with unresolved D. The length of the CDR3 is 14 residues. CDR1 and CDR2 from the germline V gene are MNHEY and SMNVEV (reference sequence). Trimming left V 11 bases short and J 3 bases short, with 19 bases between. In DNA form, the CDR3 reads TGTGCCGATCCAAACCTCGACTTTTACTATGGCTACACCTTC. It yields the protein CADPNLDFYYGYTF.

DNA of the CDR3: TGCGCCAGCAGTCACTCTATGGACGGGGAAAACACTGAAGCTTTCTTT. It codes for CASSHSMDGENTEAFF. The chain combines TRBV23-1 with TRBJ1-1; D unresolved. TRBV23-1 carries the ORF label, with uncertain function. The V gene lost 3 bases and the J gene lost 2 bases, with 16 bases spanning the gap. The CDR3 is 16 residues long.

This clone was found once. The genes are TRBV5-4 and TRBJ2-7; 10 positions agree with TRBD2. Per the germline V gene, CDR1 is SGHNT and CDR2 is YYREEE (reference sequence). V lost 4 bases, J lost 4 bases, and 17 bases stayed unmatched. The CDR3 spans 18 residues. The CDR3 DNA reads TGTGCCAGCAGCCTGGGGGAGCGGGAGGGACTCGCCGGTTACGAGCAGTACTTC. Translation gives CASSLGEREGLAGYEQYF.

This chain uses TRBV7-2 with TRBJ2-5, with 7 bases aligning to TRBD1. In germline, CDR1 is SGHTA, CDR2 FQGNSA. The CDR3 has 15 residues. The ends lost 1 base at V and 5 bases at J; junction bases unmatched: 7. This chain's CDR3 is CASSLVVTGAETQYF. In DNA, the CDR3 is TGTGCCAGCAGCTTAGTTGTTACAGGGGCGGAGACCCAGTACTTC.

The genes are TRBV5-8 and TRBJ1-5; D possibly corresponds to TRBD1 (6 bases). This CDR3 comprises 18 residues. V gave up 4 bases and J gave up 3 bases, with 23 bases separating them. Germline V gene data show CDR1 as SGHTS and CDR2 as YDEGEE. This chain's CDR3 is CASSNGTILPGPNQPQHF. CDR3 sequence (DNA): TGTGCCAGCAGCAACGGGACAATTCTACCAGGCCCCAATCAGCCCCAGCATTTT.

The CDR3 coding sequence is TGTGCCAGCAGTGAGAGAGGCGACAACTACAATGAGCAGTTCTTC. This sequence encodes CASSERGDNYNEQFF. The rearrangement joins TRBV2 to TRBJ2-1, with unresolved D. Germline CDR1 reads SNHLY; CDR2 reads FYNNEI. CDR3 size: 15 residues. V was trimmed by 3 bases and J by 3 bases, leaving 12 bases between them.

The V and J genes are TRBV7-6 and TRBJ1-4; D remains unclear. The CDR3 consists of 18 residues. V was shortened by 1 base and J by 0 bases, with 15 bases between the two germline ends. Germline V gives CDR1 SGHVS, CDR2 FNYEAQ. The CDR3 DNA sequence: TGTGCCAGCAGCTTAGAAGTGGGTTTAGCTACAACTAATGAAAAACTGTTTTTT. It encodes CASSLEVGLATTNEKLFF.

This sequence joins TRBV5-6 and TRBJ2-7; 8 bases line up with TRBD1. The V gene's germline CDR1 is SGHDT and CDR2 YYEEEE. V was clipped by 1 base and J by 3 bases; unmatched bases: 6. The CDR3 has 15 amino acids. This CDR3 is CASSLTTGAFYEQYF. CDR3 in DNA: TGTGCCAGCAGCTTGACGACAGGGGCCTTCTACGAGCAGTACTTC.

The CDR3 reads CASSADPHGGDTEAFF. CDR3 bases: TGTGCCAGCAGCGCTGACCCCCATGGGGGGGACACTGAAGCTTTCTTT. The chain joins TRBV9 to TRBJ1-1; possibly TRBD1 for D (5 bases). The CDR3 runs to 16 residues. Germline-derived CDR1 and CDR2 are SGDLS and YYNGEE. Trimming removed 3 bases at V and 3 bases at J, with 18 bases between.

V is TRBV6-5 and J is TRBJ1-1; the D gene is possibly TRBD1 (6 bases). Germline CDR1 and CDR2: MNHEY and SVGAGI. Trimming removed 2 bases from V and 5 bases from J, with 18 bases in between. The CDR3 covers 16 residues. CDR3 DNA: TGTGCCAGCAGTTACGGCTGGGCAGGGGAGAGAACTGAAGCTTTCTTT. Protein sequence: CASSYGWAGERTEAFF.

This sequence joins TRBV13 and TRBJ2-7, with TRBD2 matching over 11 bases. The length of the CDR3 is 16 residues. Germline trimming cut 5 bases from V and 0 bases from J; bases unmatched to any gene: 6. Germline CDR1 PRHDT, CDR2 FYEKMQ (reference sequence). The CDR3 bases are TGTGCCAGCAGCCCAACTAGCGGGGGCACCTCCTACGAGCAGTACTTC. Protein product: CASSPTSGGTSYEQYF.

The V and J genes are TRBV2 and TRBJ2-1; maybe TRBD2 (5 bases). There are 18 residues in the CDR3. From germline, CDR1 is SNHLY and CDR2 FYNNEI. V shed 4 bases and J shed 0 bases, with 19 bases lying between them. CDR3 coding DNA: TGTGCCAGCAGTGTTCTAGCTTTACATGAAAACTCCTACAATGAGCAGTTCTTC. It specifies CASSVLALHENSYNEQFF.

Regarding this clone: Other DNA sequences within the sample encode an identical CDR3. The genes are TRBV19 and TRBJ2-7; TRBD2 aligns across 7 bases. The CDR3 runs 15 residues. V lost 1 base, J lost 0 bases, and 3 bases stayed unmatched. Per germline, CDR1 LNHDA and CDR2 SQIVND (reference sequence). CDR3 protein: CASSIVGGSSYEQYF. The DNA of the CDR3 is TGTGCCAGTAGTATAGTTGGCGGGAGCTCCTACGAGCAGTACTTC.

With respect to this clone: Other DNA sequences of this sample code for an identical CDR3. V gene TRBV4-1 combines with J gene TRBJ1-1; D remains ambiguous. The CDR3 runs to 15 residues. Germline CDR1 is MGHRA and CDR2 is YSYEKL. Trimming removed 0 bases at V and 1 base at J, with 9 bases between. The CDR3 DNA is TGCGCCAGCAGCCAAGATCCGGGAACGAACACTGAAGCTTTCTTT. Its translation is CASSQDPGTNTEAFF.

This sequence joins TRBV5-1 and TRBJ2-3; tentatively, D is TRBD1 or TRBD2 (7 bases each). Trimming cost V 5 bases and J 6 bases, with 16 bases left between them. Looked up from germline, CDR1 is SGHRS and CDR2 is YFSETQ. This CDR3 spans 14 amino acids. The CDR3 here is CASREAGGGDTQYF. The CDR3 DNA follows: TGCGCCAGCAGGGAGGCAGGGGGAGGGGATACGCAGTATTTT.

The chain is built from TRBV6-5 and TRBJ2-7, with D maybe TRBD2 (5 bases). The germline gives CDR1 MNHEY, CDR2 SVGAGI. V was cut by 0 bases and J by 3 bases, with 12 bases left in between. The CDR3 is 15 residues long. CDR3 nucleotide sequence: TGTGCCAGCAGTTACTCGTTGGACGGACTCTACGAGCAGTACTTC. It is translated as CASSYSLDGLYEQYF.

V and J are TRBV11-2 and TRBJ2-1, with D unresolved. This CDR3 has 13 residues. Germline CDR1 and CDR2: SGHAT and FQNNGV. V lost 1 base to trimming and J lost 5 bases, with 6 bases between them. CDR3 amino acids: CASSLVGDNEQFF. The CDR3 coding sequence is TGTGCCAGCAGCTTAGTTGGGGACAATGAGCAGTTCTTC.